This T cell receptor (beta chain) was recovered during a study of blood T cells in healthy people across ages. Primers used in a second PCR of roughly 7 to 12 cycles were a sample-barcoded 5' primer and a J-beta primer mix. MiXCR was run by TCRdb on the 5' RACE reads, yielding one entry per CDR3 protein. The profile shows over 1.5 million distinct CDR3 sequences, less than 50% of them singletons. Germline V gene data show CDR1 as MNHEY and CDR2 as SMNVEV (reference sequence). There are 16 residues in the CDR3. The sequencing input was blood. The V and J genes are TRBV27 and TRBJ2-4; D call uncertain. The J call is doubtful: the DNA matches TRBJ2-5 better. This receptor was identified in a woman aged 40-49 years in good health. The CDR3 loop reads CASSLSHGIAEETQYF. CDR3 DNA sequence: TGTGCCAGCAGTTTATCTCATGGGATAGCTGAAGAGACCCAGTACTTC.